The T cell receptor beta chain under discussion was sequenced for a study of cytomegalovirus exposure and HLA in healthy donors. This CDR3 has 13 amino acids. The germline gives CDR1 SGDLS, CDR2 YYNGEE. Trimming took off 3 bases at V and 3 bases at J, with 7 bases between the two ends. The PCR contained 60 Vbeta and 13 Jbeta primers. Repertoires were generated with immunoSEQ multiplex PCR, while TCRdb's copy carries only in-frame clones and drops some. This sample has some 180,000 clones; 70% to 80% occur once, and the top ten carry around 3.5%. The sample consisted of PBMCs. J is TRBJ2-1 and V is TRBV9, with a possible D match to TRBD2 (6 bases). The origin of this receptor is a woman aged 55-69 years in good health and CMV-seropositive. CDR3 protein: CASSGGLYNEQFF. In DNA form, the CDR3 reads TGTGCCAGCAGCGGGGGACTCTACAATGAGCAGTTCTTC.